This T cell receptor (beta chain) appears in the sequencing data of a study of Graves' ophthalmopathy and Graves' hyperthyroidism. Hyperthyroidism patients, aged 18 to 65, were newly diagnosed, under 2 months' duration. The germline CDR1 and CDR2 sequences are SGHRS and YFSETQ. Trimming took off 7 bases at V and 4 bases at J, with 8 bases between the two ends. CDR3 length: 11 amino acids. Findings and caveats of the study: A majority of expanded thyroid clonotypes exceeding 0.001 frequency were likewise present in blood. Between ophthalmopathy and stable hyperthyroidism, a 13-signature model drew a separation with about 88% sensitivity and approximately 81% specificity.

RNA served as the template for amplifying TCR beta CDR3 regions. In the first round, RT-PCR was carried out with HTBI primers, and a multiplex PCR formed the second round. One entry per CDR3 protein results from TCRdb running MiXCR on the multiplex PCR reads. The sample includes approximately 1.2 million distinct CDR3 sequences, 35% to 40% seen only once; the top ten take 11%. At least ten counts were recorded for this clonotype. Antigen unknown. The J gene is TRBJ1-2, the V gene TRBV5-1, with D maybe TRBD1 (5 bases). Material: peripheral blood or thyroid tissue (not recorded which). This TCR was recovered from an adult man with Graves' hyperthyroidism. CDR3 loop: CASGGVYGYTF. In nucleotides, the CDR3 is TGCGCCAGCGGGGGTGTCTATGGCTACACCTTC.